Below are 30 T cell receptor beta chains sequenced from a single sample in a study of blood T cell repertoires in COVID-19. Clones were sequenced by immunoSEQ multiplex PCR, and TCRdb holds only the in-frame ones, with some missing. The sample carries 95,000 to 110,000 clones, over 60% recorded once. Sequencing was carried out using peripheral blood. These receptor sequences come from a man in his 70s with acute or convalescent COVID-19.

This chain connects TRBV7-2 to TRBJ2-3; 7 positions agree with TRBD2. The CDR3 runs to 14 residues. The germline V gene has CDR1 SGHTA and CDR2 FQGNSA. V gave up 8 bases and J gave up 0 bases; unmatched junction bases: 5. The CDR3 nucleotides are TGTGCCAGCCGCCGGGGAGGGAGCACAGATACGCAGTATTTT. Translation: CASRRGGSTDTQYF.

V gene TRBV3-1 (or the pseudogene TRBV3-2) combines with J gene TRBJ1-1, with TRBD1 as a possible D gene (5 bases). Trimming cost V 1 base and J 4 bases, with 22 bases left between them. CDR1 is LGHDT, CDR2 YNNKEL, per germline (reference sequence). This CDR3 has 18 residues. CDR3 sequence: CASSQGWRVGGKGTEAFF. The CDR3 nucleotides read TGTGCCAGCAGCCAAGGCTGGAGGGTGGGGGGAAAGGGCACTGAAGCTTTCTTT.

This sequence joins TRBV21-1 and TRBJ2-5; the table's D call, TRBD1, was not checked against the DNA. TRBV21-1 is a documented pseudogene. The CDR3 totals 14 residues. In DNA, the CDR3 is TGTGCCAGCAGCCCGGGTGGACAGCCAGAGACCCAGTACTTC. Translating gives CASSPGGQPETQYF.

In its sample, this clone was seen a few times. V is TRBV9 and J is TRBJ1-6; 9 positions match TRBD1. The V segment lost 0 bases and the J segment 10 bases; nucleotides outside the gene matches: 8. The CDR3 is made up of 16 amino acids. Per germline, CDR1 SGDLS and CDR2 YYNGEE. CDR3 coding DNA: TGTGCCAGCAGCGTAGCTGGGGACAGGGTTGGATCACCCCTCCACTTT. It codes for CASSVAGDRVGSPLHF.

This chain joins TRBV5-1 and TRBJ1-1, with 8 bases that match TRBD1. Unmatched junction bases numbered 7, after V lost 5 bases and J lost 4 bases. The CDR3 sequence is 14 residues long. The germline gives CDR1 SGHRS, CDR2 YFSETQ. The DNA for the CDR3 is TGCGCCAGCAGTTATCAGGGGGCGTCCACTGAAGCTTTCTTT. It yields the protein CASSYQGASTEAFF.

This chain joins TRBV11-3 and TRBJ2-3, with 10 bases that match TRBD2. This CDR3 contains 16 residues. Trimming removed 2 bases from V and 2 bases from J; junction bases left unmatched: 4. Germline V gene sequence: CDR1 SGHNT, CDR2 YENEEA. For the CDR3, the DNA is TGTGCCAGCAGCTTATTACTAGCGGGGAACACAGATACGCAGTATTTT. This sequence encodes CASSLLLAGNTDTQYF. Full variable domain (remainder filled in from reference TRBV11-3 and TRBJ2-3): EAGVVQSPRYKIIEKKQPVAFWCNPISGHNTLYWYLQNLGQGPELLIRYENEEAVDDSQLPKDRFSAERLKGVDSTLKIQPAELGDSAVYLCASSLLLAGNTDTQYFGPGTRLTVL.

This clone was seen once. This sequence joins TRBV7-9 and TRBJ1-5; TRBD1 agrees at 9 bases. Germline V gene data show CDR1 as SEHNR and CDR2 as FQNEAQ (reference sequence). The CDR3 totals 14 residues. With 5 bases clipped from V and 6 bases from J, the junction kept 5 bases outside the gene matches. The CDR3 is CASSPTGGGQPQHF. CDR3 nucleotide sequence: TGTGCCAGCAGCCCAACAGGGGGCGGTCAGCCCCAGCATTTT. Filled out from reference TRBV7-9 and TRBJ1-5, the complete variable domain reads DTGVSQNPRHKITKRGQNVTFRCDPISEHNRLYWYRQTLGQGPEFLTYFQNEAQLEKSRLLSDRFSAERPKGSFSTLEIQRTEQGDSAMYLCASSPTGGGQPQHFGDGTRLSIL.

The chain employs TRBV5-7 and TRBJ1-3; 9 nucleotides match TRBD1. TRBV5-7 is marked as an open reading frame, function uncertain. The CDR3 sequence is 17 residues long. V was clipped by 0 bases and J by 4 bases; unmatched bases: 8. This CDR3 reads CASSLVHYRGQGNTIYF. CDR3 sequence (DNA): TGTGCCAGCAGCTTGGTCCATTACAGGGGGCAAGGAAACACCATATATTTT.

In DNA, the CDR3 is TGCGCCAGCAGCTTGTTCGCAGGCCGGGTCGAGGGCTATGGCTACACCTTC. This encodes CASSLFAGRVEGYGYTF. This sequence joins TRBV5-1 and TRBJ1-2; D is unclear. The germline V gene encodes CDR1 SGHRS and CDR2 YFSETQ. The CDR3 is made up of 17 amino acids. V dropped 1 base and J dropped 4 bases, with 20 bases sitting between them.

The genes are TRBV6-4 and TRBJ1-5; D unclear. The CDR3 extends over 13 amino acids. Germline V gene lookup returns CDR1 MRHNA and CDR2 SNTAGT. Between the trimmed V and J ends, which lost 4 bases and 7 bases, there was a span of 11 bases. CDR3: CASSASLEQPQHF. CDR3 sequence (DNA): TGTGCCAGCAGTGCATCGTTGGAGCAGCCCCAGCATTTT.

The chain links TRBV18 to TRBJ1-3; TRBD1 might be the D (5 bases). CDR3 length equals 14 residues. The germline V gene encodes CDR1 KGHSH and CDR2 LQKENI. V was clipped by 6 bases and J by 1 base, with 10 bases between them. The CDR3 region is CASSPAGSGNTIYF. In nucleotides, the CDR3 is TGTGCCAGCTCCCCCGCAGGGTCTGGAAACACCATATATTTT.

The CDR3 is CASSLVVSRSEAFF. CDR3 bases: TGTGCCAGCAGTTTGGTAGTTTCCCGGTCTGAAGCTTTCTTT. V and J are TRBV27 and TRBJ1-1; D uncertain. The CDR3 extends over 14 amino acids. CDR1 MNHEY and CDR2 SMNVEV come from the germline V gene (reference sequence). Trimming shortened V by 3 bases and J by 6 bases, and 14 bases separated the two germline ends.

The chain uses TRBV7-3 and TRBJ2-5, with TRBD2 as a possible D gene (5 bases). Per germline, CDR1 SGHTA and CDR2 FQGTGA. V was shortened by 4 bases and J by 5 bases, with 11 bases between the two germline ends. The CDR3 contains 13 residues. CDR3 bases: TGTGCCAGCAGCTGGACTTCTCAGGAGACCCAGTACTTC. It codes for CASSWTSQETQYF.

This chain links TRBV7-6 with TRBJ1-3; maybe TRBD1 (5 bases). Germline CDR1 reads SGHVS; CDR2 reads FNYEAQ. Trimming removed 1 base at V and 0 bases at J, with 10 bases between. The CDR3 is 16 residues long. The CDR3 DNA reads as TGTGCCAGCAGCTTAGATAGGCAGGGCTCTGGAAACACCATATATTTT. Encoded protein: CASSLDRQGSGNTIYF.

This clone was picked up a small number of times. Its ends do not fully match the called genes, so a read error is possible. The chain recombines TRBV19 with TRBJ2-5; D remains ambiguous. This CDR3 region has 14 residues. Germline CDR1 and CDR2: LNHDA and SQIVND (reference sequence). CDR3: CASSIGFSQGTQYF. For the CDR3, the DNA is TGTGCCAGTAGTATCGGGTTCAGTCAAGGGACCCAGTACTTC.

This clone is a singleton in its sample. The J gene is TRBJ2-6, the V gene TRBV5-1; 8 bases agree with TRBD2. CDR1 is SGHRS, CDR2 YFSETQ, per germline. The CDR3 has 16 amino acids. V was pared by 5 bases and J by 2 bases, with 6 bases of the junction left unmatched. CDR3 residues: CASSRRRGAGANVLTF. The CDR3 coding sequence is TGCGCCAGCAGTCGAAGGCGGGGGGCTGGGGCCAACGTCCTGACTTTC.

The chain employs TRBV29-1 and TRBJ1-2, with D possibly being TRBD1 (6 bases). The CDR3 sequence is 11 residues long. The V end lost 7 bases, the J end lost 8 bases, and 14 bases lay between the germline ends. Germline assignment: CDR1 SQVTM and CDR2 ANQGSEA. The CDR3 is CSASGEGGYTF. DNA for the CDR3: TGCAGCGCCTCAGGGGAGGGCGGCTACACCTTC.

The chain employs TRBV19 and TRBJ2-1; perhaps TRBD2 as D (6 bases). Germline CDR1 LNHDA, CDR2 SQIVND (reference sequence). This CDR3 region has 14 residues. Deletions cut 7 bases from V and 10 bases from J, with 20 bases between. Here the CDR3 reads CASKAGTPRPEQFF. In DNA form, the CDR3 reads TGTGCCAGTAAGGCGGGGACGCCCCGACCGGAGCAGTTCTTC.

This clone turned up a few times. The chain combines TRBV5-1 with TRBJ2-5; possibly TRBD1 for D (5 bases). In germline, CDR1 is SGHRS, CDR2 YFSETQ. Deletions cut 0 bases from V and 3 bases from J, with 12 bases between. The CDR3 covers 15 residues. The DNA of the CDR3 is TGCGCCAGCAGCTTGGCTGGGGCACCAGAAGAGACCCAGTACTTC. This sequence encodes CASSLAGAPEETQYF.

This chain connects TRBV7-2 to TRBJ1-6; the D gene is possibly TRBD1 (5 bases). Trimming took 7 bases from V and 8 from J, leaving 18 bases between them. CDR1 is SGHTA and CDR2 is FQGNSA in the germline V gene. The CDR3 is 15 residues long. CDR3 nucleotides: TGTGCCAGCACCCTAGAGTCGGAGGGGTATTCACCCCTCCACTTT. Translating it yields CASTLESEGYSPLHF.

The CDR3 reads CASSSRGPGANEKLFF. CDR3 nucleotides: TGTGCCAGCAGCTCCAGGGGGCCGGGAGCTAATGAAAAACTGTTTTTT. This sequence joins TRBV7-9 and TRBJ1-4, with 8 positions matching TRBD1. Germline-derived CDR1 and CDR2 are SEHNR and FQNEAQ (reference sequence). V lost 4 bases, J lost 3 bases, and 7 bases stayed unmatched. This CDR3 spans 16 amino acids.

The rearrangement uses TRBV5-1 and TRBJ2-7; 7 bases are shared with TRBD1. From germline, CDR1 is SGHRS and CDR2 YFSETQ. CDR3 size: 14 residues. With V trimmed by 3 bases and J by 0 bases, 3 bases remained unmatched. CDR3 bases: TGCGCCAGCAGCTCGACAGGGAGCTCCTACGAGCAGTACTTC. Its protein product is CASSSTGSSYEQYF.

The chain carries TRBV5-6 and TRBJ2-5, with 9 bases matching TRBD1. The length of the CDR3 is 14 residues. Germline CDR1 is SGHDT and CDR2 is YYEEEE. V lost 5 bases and J lost 3; bases outside the gene matches: 5. CDR3 sequence: CASSRQGDEETQYF. CDR3 bases: TGTGCCAGCAGTCGACAGGGGGACGAAGAGACCCAGTACTTC.

This rearrangement joins TRBV5-1 to TRBJ1-5; D may be TRBD1 (6 bases). Deletions cut 4 bases from V and 3 bases from J, with 8 bases between. Germline loops: CDR1 SGHRS, CDR2 YFSETQ. The CDR3 is made up of 13 amino acids. DNA for the CDR3: TGCGCCAGCAGCCCAGGGGCCAATCAGCCCCAGCATTTT. As protein: CASSPGANQPQHF. The full variable domain, its missing parts supplied by reference TRBV5-1 and TRBJ1-5, is KAGVTQTPRYLIKTRGQQVTLSCSPISGHRSVSWYQQTPGQGLQFLFEYFSETQRNKGNFPGRFSGRQFSNSRSEMNVSTLELGDSALYLCASSPGANQPQHFGDGTRLSIL.

This chain uses TRBV5-1 with TRBJ2-3; the match to TRBD2 covers 13 bases. Germline V lookup: CDR1 SGHRS, CDR2 YFSETQ. Trimming at V came to 0 bases and at J to 0 bases, leaving 7 bases not matched to a gene. The CDR3 spans 19 residues. The CDR3 region has the DNA TGCGCCAGCAGCTTGGGACTAGCGGGGGGCGTCTCTAGCACAGATACGCAGTATTTT. This encodes CASSLGLAGGVSSTDTQYF.

The rearrangement links TRBV7-2 to TRBJ1-4; D is ambiguous. The CDR3 extends over 14 amino acids. Between the trimmed V and J ends, which lost 5 bases and 4 bases, there was a span of 11 bases. Per germline, CDR1 SGHTA and CDR2 FQGNSA. CDR3 sequence (DNA): TGTGCCAGCAGCCGGGAGAGTTATAATGAAAAACTGTTTTTT. Translated: CASSRESYNEKLFF.

The CDR3 loop reads CAISPTASGVGDTQYF. CDR3 DNA sequence: TGTGCCATCAGTCCTACCGCTAGCGGGGTTGGAGATACGCAGTATTTT. The chain links TRBV10-3 to TRBJ2-3, with TRBD2 matching over 9 bases. CDR3 length: 16 residues. Germline V lookup: CDR1 ENHRY, CDR2 SYGVKD. V lost 5 bases, J lost 5 bases, and 11 bases stayed unmatched.

This clone was seen once. The rearrangement uses TRBV2 and TRBJ2-1; D is unclear. Germline CDR1 and CDR2: SNHLY and FYNNEI. Trimming left V 4 bases short and J 8 bases short, with 6 bases between. The CDR3 is 11 residues long. The CDR3, as DNA: TGTGCCAGCAGTGGGAGCCATGAGCAGTTCTTC. Amino acid sequence: CASSGSHEQFF.

The rearrangement joins TRBV5-1 to TRBJ1-6, with D unclear. The CDR3 loop spans 13 amino acids. Germline-derived CDR1 and CDR2 are SGHRS and YFSETQ. The germline V and J ends were trimmed by 4 bases and 9 bases, with 11 bases remaining between them. The CDR3 DNA is TGCGCCAGCAGCCTGGCGGGGTCTTCACCCCTCCACTTT. Amino acid sequence: CASSLAGSSPLHF.

The gene calls are TRBV18 and TRBJ1-2; unclear D gene. With 0 bases removed from V and 2 bases from J, the gap between germline ends came to 7 bases. The CDR3 is 14 residues long. Germline CDR1 KGHSH, CDR2 LQKENI. The CDR3 coding sequence is TGTGCCAGCTCACCACCGGGAGGGAACTATGGCTACACCTTC. This encodes CASSPPGGNYGYTF.